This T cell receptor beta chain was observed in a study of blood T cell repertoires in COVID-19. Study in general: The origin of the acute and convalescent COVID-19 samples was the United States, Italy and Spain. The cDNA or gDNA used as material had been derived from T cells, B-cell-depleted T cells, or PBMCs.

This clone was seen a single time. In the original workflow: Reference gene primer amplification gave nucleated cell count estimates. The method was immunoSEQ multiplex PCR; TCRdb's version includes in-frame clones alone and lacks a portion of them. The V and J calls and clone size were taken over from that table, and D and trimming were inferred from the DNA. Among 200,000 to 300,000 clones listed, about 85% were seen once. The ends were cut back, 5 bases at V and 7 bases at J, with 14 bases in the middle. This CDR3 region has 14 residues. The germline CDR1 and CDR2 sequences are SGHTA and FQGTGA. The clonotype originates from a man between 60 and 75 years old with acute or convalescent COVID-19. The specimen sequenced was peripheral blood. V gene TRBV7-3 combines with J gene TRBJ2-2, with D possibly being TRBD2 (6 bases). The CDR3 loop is CASSPQGGGGELFF. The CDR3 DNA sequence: TGTGCCAGCAGCCCCCAGGGAGGTGGCGGGGAGCTGTTTTTT.